This T cell receptor (beta chain) was profiled in a study of blood T cell repertoires in COVID-19. A single count supports this clone. In the authors' workflow: Scientists estimated how many nucleated cells there were by amplifying reference gene primers. Sequenced by immunoSEQ multiplex PCR; TCRdb stores in-frame clones only, minus some. V and J calls and clone size are given by that table; D and trimming were obtained from the DNA. There are some 200,000 clones in the sample; 75% to 85% occur only once, and over 0.95% lies in the top ten. CDR1 and CDR2 (germline): SGDLS, YYNGEE. CDR3 size: 11 residues. The ends were cut back, 4 bases at V and 8 bases at J, with 9 bases in the middle.

The chain uses TRBV9 and TRBJ1-2; TRBD1 is a possible D gene (6 bases). The sequenced sample consisted of peripheral blood. The sequence derives from a woman in her twenties or thirties with COVID-19, enrolled during active disease. The CDR3 loop is CASSLQGGYTF. The CDR3 DNA reads as TGTGCCAGCAGCTTACAGGGAGGCTACACCTTC.